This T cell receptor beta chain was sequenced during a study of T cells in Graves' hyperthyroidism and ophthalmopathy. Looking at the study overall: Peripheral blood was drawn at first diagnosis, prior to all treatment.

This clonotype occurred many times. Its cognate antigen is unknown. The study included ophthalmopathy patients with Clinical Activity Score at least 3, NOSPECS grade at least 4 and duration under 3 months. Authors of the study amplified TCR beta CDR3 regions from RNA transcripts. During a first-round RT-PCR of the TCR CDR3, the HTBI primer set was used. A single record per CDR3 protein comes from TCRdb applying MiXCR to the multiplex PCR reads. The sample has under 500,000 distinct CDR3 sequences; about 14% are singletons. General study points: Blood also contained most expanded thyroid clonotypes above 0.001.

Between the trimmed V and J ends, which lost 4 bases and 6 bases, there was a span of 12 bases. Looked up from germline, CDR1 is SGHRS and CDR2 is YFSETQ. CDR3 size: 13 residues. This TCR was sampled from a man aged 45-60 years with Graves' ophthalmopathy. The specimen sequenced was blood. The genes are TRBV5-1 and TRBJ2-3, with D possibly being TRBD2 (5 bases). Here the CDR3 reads CASSQAPGDTQYF. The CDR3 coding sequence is TGCGCCAGCAGCCAAGCCCCGGGGGATACGCAGTATTTT.